The 23 T cell receptor beta chains below all came from one sample that was sequenced in a study of cytomegalovirus exposure and HLA in healthy donors. TCRdb's table, derived via immunoSEQ multiplex PCR, lists solely in-frame clones and lacks some. The sample yields approximately 140,000 clones, about four fifths seen once. The sequencing input was PBMCs. Receptors were obtained from a woman under 40 in good health and CMV-seronegative.

The V gene is TRBV4-1, the J gene TRBJ2-5, with TRBD2 matching over 8 bases. Per the germline V gene, CDR1 is MGHRA and CDR2 is YSYEKL. The CDR3 runs to 15 residues. V shed 3 bases and J 7 bases; nucleotides not matched to a gene: 10. The CDR3 region is CASSQFGGGWVTQYF. As DNA, the CDR3 is TGCGCCAGCAGCCAGTTCGGGGGGGGATGGGTGACCCAGTACTTC.

The V call is TRBV5-1, the J call TRBJ1-1; D might be TRBD1 (6 bases). CDR1 SGHRS and CDR2 YFSETQ come from the germline V gene. The CDR3 is 14 residues long. The V and J ends lost 0 bases and 5 bases respectively, with 11 bases between them. The CDR3: CASSLDLGGTEAFF. The CDR3 region has the DNA TGCGCCAGCAGCTTGGATTTAGGGGGAACTGAAGCTTTCTTT.

CDR3 loop: CAISIRASYGYTF. The CDR3 DNA sequence: TGTGCCATCAGTATCAGGGCCAGCTATGGCTACACCTTC. This chain uses TRBV10-3 with TRBJ1-2, with a tentative D call TRBD1 (5 bases). Germline CDR1 reads ENHRY; CDR2 reads SYGVKD. Trimming stripped 5 bases from V and 4 bases from J, with 11 bases between. The CDR3 contains 13 residues.

This clone was counted between two and nine times. The rearrangement links TRBV5-6 to TRBJ2-5; unclear D gene. Germline-derived CDR1 and CDR2 are SGHDT and YYEEEE. This CDR3 has 11 amino acids. V lost 3 bases and J 3 bases, leaving 3 bases between the germline ends. In DNA form, the CDR3 reads TGTGCCAGCAGCTACAAAGAGACCCAGTACTTC. This translates into CASSYKETQYF. Full variable domain (outside the CDR3, taken from reference TRBV5-6 and TRBJ2-5): DAGVTQSPTHLIKTRGQQVTLRCSPKSGHDTVSWYQQALGQGPQFIFQYYEEEERQRGNFPDRFSGHQFPNYSSELNVNALLLGDSALYLCASSYKETQYFGPGTRLLVL.

J is TRBJ1-1 and V is TRBV7-9; a weak D match, TRBD1 (5 bases). The CDR3 runs to 11 residues. Trimming left V 1 base short and J 11 bases short, with 8 bases between. Germline assignment: CDR1 SEHNR and CDR2 FQNEAQ (reference sequence). The CDR3 loop is CASSLGRAAFF. Written as DNA, the CDR3 is TGTGCCAGCAGCTTAGGCAGGGCTGCTTTCTTT.

This sequence joins TRBV29-1 and TRBJ2-1; maybe TRBD2 (6 bases). Germline V CDR1 and CDR2: SQVTM, ANQGSEA. Trimming left V 3 bases short and J 8 bases short, with 11 bases between. CDR3 length equals 12 residues. CDR3 sequence: CSVDGGSDEQFF. CDR3 DNA sequence: TGCAGCGTTGACGGAGGGTCGGATGAGCAGTTCTTC.

The chain uses TRBV5-1 and TRBJ1-5, with a tentative D call TRBD1 (5 bases). Germline CDR1 reads SGHRS; CDR2 reads YFSETQ. CDR3 length: 15 amino acids. The V and J ends lost 5 bases and 2 bases respectively, with 14 bases between them. The CDR3 protein is CASSIAPRGNQPQHF. The CDR3 DNA follows: TGCGCCAGCAGTATTGCTCCCAGGGGCAATCAGCCCCAGCATTTT.

This clone was seen a single time. The chain carries TRBV5-1 and TRBJ2-5; possibly TRBD2 for D (6 bases). The CDR3 runs to 15 residues. Germline-derived CDR1 and CDR2 are SGHRS and YFSETQ. V lost 1 base and J lost 1, with 11 bases in between. The CDR3 DNA follows: TGCGCCAGCAGCTTGTGGGGGGTGACCCAAGAGACCCAGTACTTC. It yields the protein CASSLWGVTQETQYF.

The rearrangement links TRBV6-6 to TRBJ1-2; D possibly corresponds to TRBD1 (6 bases). V was clipped by 4 bases and J by 7 bases, with 19 bases between them. The CDR3 totals 15 residues. Germline V lookup: CDR1 MNHNY, CDR2 SVGAGI (reference sequence). The CDR3, as DNA: TGTGCCAGCAGTTTTGACCTACAGGGCTCGAGTGGCTACACCTTC. Residues: CASSFDLQGSSGYTF.

The chain combines TRBV7-9 with TRBJ1-4; the match to TRBD1 covers 9 bases. V was pared by 3 bases and J by 8 bases, with 10 bases of the junction left unmatched. The CDR3 has 16 amino acids. Per germline, CDR1 SEHNR and CDR2 FQNEAQ (reference sequence). CDR3 loop: CASSLGMGQGNEKLFF. CDR3 nucleotide sequence: TGTGCCAGCAGCTTGGGTATGGGACAGGGAAACGAAAAACTGTTTTTT.

The chain joins TRBV7-9 to TRBJ2-7; D is uncertain. The CDR3 covers 13 residues. Trimming removed 2 bases from V and 6 bases from J, with 11 bases in between. Germline CDR1 is SEHNR and CDR2 is FQNEAQ (reference sequence). The CDR3 bases are TGTGCCAGCAGCTTATCGTACGGCGGCGAGCAGTACTTC. Translating gives CASSLSYGGEQYF.

V is TRBV23-1 and J is TRBJ2-6; 8 bases agree with TRBD1. TRBV23-1 is recorded as an ORF, its role being uncertain. The CDR3 extends over 18 amino acids. Trimming at V came to 7 bases and at J to 0 bases, leaving 11 bases not matched to a gene. CDR3 sequence reads: CASIISHRGFSGANVLTF. In DNA form, the CDR3 reads TGCGCCAGCATTATTTCACACAGGGGGTTCTCTGGGGCCAACGTCCTGACTTTC.

In nucleotides, the CDR3 is TGTGCCAGTAGTATCTCTTCAGTTTCACCCCTCCACTTT. It specifies CASSISSVSPLHF. This chain uses TRBV19 with TRBJ1-6; D uncertain. The CDR3 totals 13 residues. The V gene lost 3 bases and the J gene lost 9 bases, with 9 bases spanning the gap. Germline CDR1 and CDR2: LNHDA and SQIVND (reference sequence).

The V and J genes are TRBV2 and TRBJ2-5; D gene ambiguous. The CDR3 has 12 residues. The germline V and J ends were trimmed by 6 bases and 3 bases, with 8 bases remaining between them. The germline V gene has CDR1 SNHLY and CDR2 FYNNEI. The CDR3 DNA reads as TGTGCCAGCAGACCAGAAAAAGAGACCCAGTACTTC. Its translation is CASRPEKETQYF.

V gene TRBV9 combines with J gene TRBJ2-5; D is perhaps TRBD2 (5 bases). The CDR3 has 14 residues. Trimming took off 0 bases at V and 5 bases at J, with 11 bases between the two ends. Germline loops: CDR1 SGDLS, CDR2 YYNGEE. The CDR3 loop is CASSVDPGSETQYF. CDR3 in DNA: TGTGCCAGCAGCGTAGACCCGGGATCGGAGACCCAGTACTTC.

The V call is TRBV2, the J call TRBJ1-2; the D gene is possibly TRBD1 (5 bases). Between the trimmed V and J ends, which lost 4 bases and 6 bases, there was a span of 12 bases. Per the germline V gene, CDR1 is SNHLY and CDR2 is FYNNEI. The CDR3 sequence is 13 residues long. The CDR3 DNA follows: TGTGCCAGCAGTGTAGACAGCAACAATGGCTACACCTTC. Translating gives CASSVDSNNGYTF.

J is TRBJ2-3 and V is TRBV7-2, with 9 bases that match TRBD2. Germline loops: CDR1 SGHTA, CDR2 FQGNSA. Unmatched junction bases numbered 16, after V lost 5 bases and J lost 1 base. The CDR3 spans 19 residues. The CDR3 sequence: CASSGWVVRAGGRTDTQYF. The CDR3 DNA follows: TGTGCCAGCAGCGGGTGGGTGGTCCGAGCGGGGGGACGCACAGATACGCAGTATTTT.

The V and J genes are TRBV5-1 and TRBJ1-1; TRBD1 matches 7 bases. In germline, CDR1 is SGHRS, CDR2 YFSETQ. V lost 0 bases, J lost 0 bases, and 2 bases stayed unmatched. CDR3 length: 15 residues. CDR3 coding DNA: TGCGCCAGCAGCTTGGCCGGGACAGTGAACACTGAAGCTTTCTTT. Translation: CASSLAGTVNTEAFF.

The chain couples TRBV6-5 to TRBJ2-3; D gene ambiguous. The CDR3 runs to 13 residues. V was pared by 8 bases and J by 3 bases, with 12 bases between. Germline loops: CDR1 MNHEY, CDR2 SVGAGI. DNA for the CDR3: TGTGCCAGCCGACGGGTTGTGACAGATACGCAGTATTTT. This encodes CASRRVVTDTQYF.

The J gene is TRBJ1-1, the V gene TRBV19; no clear D. V was pared by 6 bases and J by 1 base, with 9 bases between. This CDR3 has 13 amino acids. Per the germline V gene, CDR1 is LNHDA and CDR2 is SQIVND (reference sequence). CDR3 bases: TGTGCCAGTAGAGGTCGGGAGAACACTGAAGCTTTCTTT. Translating gives CASRGRENTEAFF.

This chain joins TRBV9 and TRBJ2-7; TRBD1 agrees at 11 bases. Trimming cost V 3 bases and J 3 bases; bases outside gene matches: 5. The CDR3 length is 15 residues. CDR1 is SGDLS, CDR2 YYNGEE, per germline. The CDR3: CASSGWGQGVYEQYF. The CDR3, as DNA: TGTGCCAGCAGCGGCTGGGGACAGGGGGTCTACGAGCAGTACTTC.

The chain uses TRBV5-6 and TRBJ2-5; possible D gene TRBD2, 5 bases. The V and J ends lost 3 bases and 7 bases respectively, with 16 bases between them. This CDR3 has 14 residues. Germline CDR1 is SGHDT and CDR2 is YYEEEE. The chain's CDR3 is CASSSRRIIGTQYF. The CDR3 DNA reads TGTGCCAGCAGCTCCCGGAGGATTATCGGGACCCAGTACTTC.

This rearrangement joins TRBV27 to TRBJ1-2; 11 bases are shared with TRBD1. After removal of 7 bases from V and 5 bases from J, the junction contained 9 bases not matched to a gene. CDR1 is MNHEY and CDR2 is SMNVEV in the germline V gene (reference sequence). This CDR3 region has 15 residues. The CDR3 region is CASKPPGTGGYGYTF. The CDR3 region has the DNA TGTGCCAGCAAACCACCCGGGACAGGGGGTTATGGCTACACCTTC.